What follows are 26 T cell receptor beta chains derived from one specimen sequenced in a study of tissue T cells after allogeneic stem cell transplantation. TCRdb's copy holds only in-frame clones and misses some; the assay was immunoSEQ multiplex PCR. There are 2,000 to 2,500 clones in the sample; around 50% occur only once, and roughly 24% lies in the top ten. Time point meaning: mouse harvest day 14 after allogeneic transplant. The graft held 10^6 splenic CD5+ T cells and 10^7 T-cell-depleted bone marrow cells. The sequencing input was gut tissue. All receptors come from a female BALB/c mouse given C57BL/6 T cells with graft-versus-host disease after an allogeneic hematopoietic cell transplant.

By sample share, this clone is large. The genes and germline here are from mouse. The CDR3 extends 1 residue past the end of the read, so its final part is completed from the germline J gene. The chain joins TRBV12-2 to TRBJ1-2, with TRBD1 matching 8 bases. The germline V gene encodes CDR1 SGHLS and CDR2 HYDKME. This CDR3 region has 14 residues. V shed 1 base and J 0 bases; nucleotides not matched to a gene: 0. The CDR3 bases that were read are TGTGCCAGCTCTCTACAGGGGGCAAACTCCGACTACACC. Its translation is CASSLQGANSDYT. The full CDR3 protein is CASSLQGANSDYTF.

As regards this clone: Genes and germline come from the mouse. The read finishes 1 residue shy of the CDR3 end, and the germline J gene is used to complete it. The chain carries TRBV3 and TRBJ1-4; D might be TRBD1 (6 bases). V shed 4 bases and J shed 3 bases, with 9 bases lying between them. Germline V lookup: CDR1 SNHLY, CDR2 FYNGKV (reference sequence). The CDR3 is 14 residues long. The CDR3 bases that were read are TGTGCCAGCAGCTCCGGGACAACCAACGAAAGATTATTT. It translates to CASSSGTTNERLF. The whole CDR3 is CASSSGTTNERLFF.

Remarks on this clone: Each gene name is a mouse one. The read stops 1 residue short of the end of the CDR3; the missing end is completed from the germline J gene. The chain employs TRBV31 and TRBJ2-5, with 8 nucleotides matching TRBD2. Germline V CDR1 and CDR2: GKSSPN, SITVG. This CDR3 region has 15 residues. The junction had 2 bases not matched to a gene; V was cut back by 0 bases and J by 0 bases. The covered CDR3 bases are TGTGCCTGGAGTCTACTGGGGGTTAACCAAGACACCCAGTAC. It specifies CAWSLLGVNQDTQY. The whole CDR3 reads CAWSLLGVNQDTQYF.

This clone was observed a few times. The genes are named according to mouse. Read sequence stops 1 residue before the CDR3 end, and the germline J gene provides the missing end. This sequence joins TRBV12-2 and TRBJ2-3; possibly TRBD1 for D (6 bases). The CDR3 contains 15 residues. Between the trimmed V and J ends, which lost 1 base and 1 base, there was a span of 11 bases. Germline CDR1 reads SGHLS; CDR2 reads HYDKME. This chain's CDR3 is CASSLQGGGAETLYF. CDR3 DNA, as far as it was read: TGTGCCAGCTCTCTACAGGGAGGGGGTGCAGAAACGCTGTAT.

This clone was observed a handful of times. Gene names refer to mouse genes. The sequenced part of the CDR3 DNA is TGTGCCAGCAGTCTGAAGGGACAGGGTAACCAAGACACCCAGTAC. Translating it yields CASSLKGQGNQDTQY. The complete CDR3 protein is CASSLKGQGNQDTQYF. The chain links TRBV26 to TRBJ2-5; TRBD1 matches 9 bases. The read falls 1 residue short of the CDR3 end, and the missing part is taken from the germline J gene. Germline V gene lookup returns CDR1 KGHPV and CDR2 FQNQEV (reference sequence). CDR3 size: 16 residues. V gave up 2 bases and J gave up 0 bases; unmatched junction bases: 3.

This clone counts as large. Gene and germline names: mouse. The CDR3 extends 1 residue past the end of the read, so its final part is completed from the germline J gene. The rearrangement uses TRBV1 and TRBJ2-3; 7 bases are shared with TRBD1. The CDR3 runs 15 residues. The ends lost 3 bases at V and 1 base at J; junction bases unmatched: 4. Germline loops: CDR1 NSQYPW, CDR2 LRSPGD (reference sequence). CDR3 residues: CTCSAGQSRAETLYF. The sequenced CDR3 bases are TGCACCTGCAGTGCGGGACAGTCTCGTGCAGAAACGCTGTAT.

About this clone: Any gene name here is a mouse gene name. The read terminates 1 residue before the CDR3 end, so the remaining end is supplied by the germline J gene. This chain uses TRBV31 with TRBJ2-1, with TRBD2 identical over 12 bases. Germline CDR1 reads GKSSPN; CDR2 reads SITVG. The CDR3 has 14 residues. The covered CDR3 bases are TGTGTTCCCGGGACTGGGGGGACCCATGCTGAGCAGTTC. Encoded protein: CVPGTGGTHAEQF. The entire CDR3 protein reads CVPGTGGTHAEQFF.

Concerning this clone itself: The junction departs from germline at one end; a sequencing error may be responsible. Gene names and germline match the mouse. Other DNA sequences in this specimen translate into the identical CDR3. CDR3 amino acids: CARGDDWGGQDTQYF. The CDR3 bases that were read are TGTGCCCGCGGGGACGACTGGGGGGGGCAAGACACCCAGTAC. J is TRBJ2-5 and V is TRBV13-2, with TRBD2 matching over 11 bases. The read halts 1 residue ahead of the CDR3 end, with the missing end drawn from the germline J gene. Germline V gene lookup returns CDR1 NNHNN and CDR2 SYGAGS (reference sequence). The CDR3 has 15 amino acids.

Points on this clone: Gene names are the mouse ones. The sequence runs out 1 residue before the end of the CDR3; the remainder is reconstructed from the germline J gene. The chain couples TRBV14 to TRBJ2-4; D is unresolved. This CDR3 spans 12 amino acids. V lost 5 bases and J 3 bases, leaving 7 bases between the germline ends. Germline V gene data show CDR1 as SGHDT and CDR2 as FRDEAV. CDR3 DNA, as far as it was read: TGTGCCAGCAGACGCGGGCAAAACACCTTGTAC. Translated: CASRRGQNTLY. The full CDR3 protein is CASRRGQNTLYF.

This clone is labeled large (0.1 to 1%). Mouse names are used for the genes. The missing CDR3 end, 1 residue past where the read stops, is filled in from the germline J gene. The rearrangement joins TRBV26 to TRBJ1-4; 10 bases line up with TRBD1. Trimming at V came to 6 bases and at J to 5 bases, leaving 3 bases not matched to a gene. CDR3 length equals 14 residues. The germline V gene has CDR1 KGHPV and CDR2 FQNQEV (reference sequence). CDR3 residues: CASRPGQGNERLFF. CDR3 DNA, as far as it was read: TGTGCCAGCAGACCGGGACAGGGGAACGAAAGATTATTT.

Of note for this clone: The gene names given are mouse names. CDR3 sequence: CSSSPINQDTQYF. Partial CDR3 DNA: TGCTCCAGCAGCCCAATTAACCAAGACACCCAGTAC. V and J are TRBV23 and TRBJ2-5; the D call TRBD1 from the table was never checked on the DNA. Sequencing ends 1 residue short of the CDR3 end; the germline J gene provides the rest. The CDR3 totals 13 residues. Germline loops: CDR1 KGHTA, CDR2 FQNQQP.

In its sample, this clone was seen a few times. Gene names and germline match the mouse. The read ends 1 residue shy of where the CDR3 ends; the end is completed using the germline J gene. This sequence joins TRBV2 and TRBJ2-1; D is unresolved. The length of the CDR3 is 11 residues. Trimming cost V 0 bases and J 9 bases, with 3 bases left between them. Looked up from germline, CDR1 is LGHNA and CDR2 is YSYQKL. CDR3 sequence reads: CASSQESEQFF. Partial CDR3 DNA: TGTGCCAGCAGCCAAGAGAGTGAGCAGTTC.

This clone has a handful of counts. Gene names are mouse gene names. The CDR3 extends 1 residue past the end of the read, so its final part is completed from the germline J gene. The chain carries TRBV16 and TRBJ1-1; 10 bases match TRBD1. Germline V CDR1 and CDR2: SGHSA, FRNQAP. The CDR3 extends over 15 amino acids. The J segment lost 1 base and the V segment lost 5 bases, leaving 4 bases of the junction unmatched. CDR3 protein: CASSRQGAGNTEVFF. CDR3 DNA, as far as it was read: TGTGCAAGCAGCCGACAGGGGGCGGGAAACACAGAAGTCTTC. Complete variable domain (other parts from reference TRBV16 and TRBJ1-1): NAGVIQTPRHKVTGKGQEATLWCEPISGHSAVFWYRQTIVQGLEFLTYFRNQAPIDDSGMPKERFSAQMPNQSHSTLKIQSTQPQDSAVYLCASSRQGAGNTEVFFGKGTRLTVV.

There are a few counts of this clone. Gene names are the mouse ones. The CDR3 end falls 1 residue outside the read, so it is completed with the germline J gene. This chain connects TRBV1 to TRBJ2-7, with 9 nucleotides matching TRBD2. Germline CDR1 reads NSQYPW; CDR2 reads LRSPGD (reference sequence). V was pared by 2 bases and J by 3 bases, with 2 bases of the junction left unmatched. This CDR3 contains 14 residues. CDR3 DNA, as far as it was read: TGCACCTGCAGTGCACACTGGGGGGACTATGAACAGTAC. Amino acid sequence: CTCSAHWGDYEQY. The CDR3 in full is CTCSAHWGDYEQYF.

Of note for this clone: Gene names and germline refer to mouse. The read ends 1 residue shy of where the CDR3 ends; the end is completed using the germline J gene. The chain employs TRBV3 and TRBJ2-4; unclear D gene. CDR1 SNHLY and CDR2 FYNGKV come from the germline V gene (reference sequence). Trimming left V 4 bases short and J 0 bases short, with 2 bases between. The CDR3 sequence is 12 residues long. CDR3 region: CASSSSQNTLYF. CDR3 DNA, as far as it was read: TGTGCCAGCAGCTCTAGTCAAAACACCTTGTAC. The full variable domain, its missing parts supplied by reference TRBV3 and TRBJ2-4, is GPKVLQIPSHQIIDMGQMVTLNCDPVSNHLYFYWYKQILGQQMEFLVNFYNGKVMEKSKLFKDQFSVERPDGSYFTLKIQPTALEDSAVYFCASSSSQNTLYFGAGTRLSVL.

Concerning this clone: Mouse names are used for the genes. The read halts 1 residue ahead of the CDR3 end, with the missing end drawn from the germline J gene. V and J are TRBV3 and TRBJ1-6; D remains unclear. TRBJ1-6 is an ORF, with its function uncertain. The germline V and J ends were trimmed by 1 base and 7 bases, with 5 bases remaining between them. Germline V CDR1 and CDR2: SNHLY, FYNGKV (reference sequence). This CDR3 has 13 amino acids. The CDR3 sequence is CASSLEQNSPLYF. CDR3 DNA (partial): TGTGCCAGCAGCTTAGAACAAAATTCGCCCCTCTAC.

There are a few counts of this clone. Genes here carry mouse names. The part of the CDR3 DNA that was read is TGTGCCAGCTCTCTAGACACCCGAGAACAGTAC. Amino acids: CASSLDTREQY. The whole CDR3 is CASSLDTREQYF. The chain carries TRBV12-1 and TRBJ2-7; the D is unclear. The read gets to within 1 residue of the CDR3 end, and the germline J gene fills in the rest. The CDR3 contains 12 residues. Between the trimmed V and J ends, which lost 1 base and 7 bases, there was a span of 10 bases. From germline, CDR1 is SGHSN and CDR2 HYEKVE.

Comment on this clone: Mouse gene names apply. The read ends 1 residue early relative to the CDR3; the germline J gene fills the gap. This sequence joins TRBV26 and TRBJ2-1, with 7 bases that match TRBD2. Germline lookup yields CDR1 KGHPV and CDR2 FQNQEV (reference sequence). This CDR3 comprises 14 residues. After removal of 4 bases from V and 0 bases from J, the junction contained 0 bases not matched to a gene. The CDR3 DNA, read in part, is TGTGCCAGCAGTCGACTGGGTAACTATGCTGAGCAGTTC. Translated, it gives CASSRLGNYAEQF. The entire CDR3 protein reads CASSRLGNYAEQFF.

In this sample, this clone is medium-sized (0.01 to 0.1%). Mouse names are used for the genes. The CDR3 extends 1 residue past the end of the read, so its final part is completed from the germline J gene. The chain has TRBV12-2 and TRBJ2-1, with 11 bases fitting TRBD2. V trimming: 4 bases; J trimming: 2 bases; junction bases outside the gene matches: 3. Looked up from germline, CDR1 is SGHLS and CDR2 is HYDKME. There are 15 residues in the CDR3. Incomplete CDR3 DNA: TGTGCCAGCTCCACGACTGGGGGGGACTATGCTGAGCAGTTC. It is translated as CASSTTGGDYAEQF. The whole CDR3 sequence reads CASSTTGGDYAEQFF. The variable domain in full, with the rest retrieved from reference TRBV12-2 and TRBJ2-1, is NSGVVQSPRYIIKGKGERSILKCIPISGHLSVAWYQQTQGQELKFFIQHYDKMERDKGNLPSRFSVQQFDDYHSEMNMSALELEDSAVYFCASSTTGGDYAEQFFGPGTRLTVL.

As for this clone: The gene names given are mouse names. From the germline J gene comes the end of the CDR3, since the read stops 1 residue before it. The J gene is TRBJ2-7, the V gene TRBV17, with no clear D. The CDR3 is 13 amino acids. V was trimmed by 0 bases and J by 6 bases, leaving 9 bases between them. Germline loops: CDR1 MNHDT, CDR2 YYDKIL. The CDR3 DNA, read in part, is TGTGCTAGCAGTAGAGATCAAGGGTTTGAACAGTAC. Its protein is CASSRDQGFEQY. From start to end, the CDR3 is CASSRDQGFEQYF.

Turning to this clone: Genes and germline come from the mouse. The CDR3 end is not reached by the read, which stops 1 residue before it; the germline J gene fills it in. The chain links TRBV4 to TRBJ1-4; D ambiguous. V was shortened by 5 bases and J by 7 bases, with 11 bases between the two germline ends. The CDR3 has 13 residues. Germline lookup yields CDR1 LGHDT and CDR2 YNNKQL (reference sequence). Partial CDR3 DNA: TGTGCCAGCAGCCGTAGGTGGAGCGAAAGATTATTT. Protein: CASSRRWSERLF. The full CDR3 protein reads CASSRRWSERLFF.

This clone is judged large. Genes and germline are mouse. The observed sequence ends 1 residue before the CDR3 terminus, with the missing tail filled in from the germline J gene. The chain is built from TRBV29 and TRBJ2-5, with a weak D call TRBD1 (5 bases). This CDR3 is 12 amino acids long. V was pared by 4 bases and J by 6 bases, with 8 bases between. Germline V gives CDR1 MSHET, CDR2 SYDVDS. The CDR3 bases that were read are TGTGCTAGCAGTTCAGGGAGGGACACCCAGTAC. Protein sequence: CASSSGRDTQY. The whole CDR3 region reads CASSSGRDTQYF.

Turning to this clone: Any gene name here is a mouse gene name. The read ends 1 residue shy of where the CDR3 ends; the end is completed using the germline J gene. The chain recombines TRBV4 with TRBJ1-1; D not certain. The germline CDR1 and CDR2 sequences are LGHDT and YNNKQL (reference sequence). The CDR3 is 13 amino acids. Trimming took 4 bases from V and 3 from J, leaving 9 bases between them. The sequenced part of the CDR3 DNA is TGTGCCAGCAGCTTCCTCGGACACACAGAAGTCTTC. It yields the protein CASSFLGHTEVF. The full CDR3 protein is CASSFLGHTEVFF. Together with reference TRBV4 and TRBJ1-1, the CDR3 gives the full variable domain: ETAVFQTPNYHVTQVGNEVSFNCKQTLGHDTMYWYKQDSKKLLKIMFSYNNKQLIVNETVPRRFSPQSSDKAHLNLRIKSVEPEDSAVYLCASSFLGHTEVFFGKGTRLTVV.

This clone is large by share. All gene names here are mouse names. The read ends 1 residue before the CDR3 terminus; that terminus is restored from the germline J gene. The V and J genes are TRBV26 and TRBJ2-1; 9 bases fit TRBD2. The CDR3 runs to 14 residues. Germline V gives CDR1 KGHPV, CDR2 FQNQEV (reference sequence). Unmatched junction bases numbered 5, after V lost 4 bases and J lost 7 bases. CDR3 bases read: TGTGCCAGCAGTCCCCGACTGGGGGACGCTGAGCAGTTC. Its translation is CASSPRLGDAEQF. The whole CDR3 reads CASSPRLGDAEQFF.

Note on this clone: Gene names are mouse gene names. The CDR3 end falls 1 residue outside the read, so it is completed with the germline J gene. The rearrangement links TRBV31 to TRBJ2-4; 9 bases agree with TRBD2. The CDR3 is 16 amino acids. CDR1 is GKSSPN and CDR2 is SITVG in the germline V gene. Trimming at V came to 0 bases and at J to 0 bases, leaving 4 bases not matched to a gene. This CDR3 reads CAWSLALGGSQNTLYF. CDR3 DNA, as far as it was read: TGTGCCTGGAGTCTAGCTCTGGGGGGGAGTCAAAACACCTTGTAC.

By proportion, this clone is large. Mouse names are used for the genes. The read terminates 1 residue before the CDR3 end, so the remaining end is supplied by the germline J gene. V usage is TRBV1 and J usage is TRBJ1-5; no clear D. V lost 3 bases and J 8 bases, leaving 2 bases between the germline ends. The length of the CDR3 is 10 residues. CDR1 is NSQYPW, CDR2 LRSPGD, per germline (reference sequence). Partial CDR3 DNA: TGCACCTGCAGTGCTGAGGCTCCGCTT. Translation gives CTCSAEAPL. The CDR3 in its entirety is CTCSAEAPLF. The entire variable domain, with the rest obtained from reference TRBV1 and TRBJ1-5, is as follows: VTLLEQNPRWRLVPRGQAVNLRCILKNSQYPWMSWYQQDLQKQLQWLFTLRSPGDKEVKSLPGADYLATRVTDTELRLQVANMSQGRTLYCTCSAEAPLFGEGTRLSVL.